The TCR beta chain described here comes from a study of T cells after yellow fever vaccination. Study in general: Preparation of the low-cell-number fractions used SMART-Seq v4 Ultra Low Input. Regarding the study as a whole: Subsequent to the booster, the majority of primary-vaccination clones reappeared (approximately 95% CD4, 85% to 90% CD8). Contaminating bulk clonotypes could be abundant in FACS-sorted repertoires.

This CDR3 spans 13 amino acids. Trimming at V came to 8 bases and at J to 4 bases, leaving 3 bases not matched to a gene. On this clonotype: Its antigen remains unidentified.

Each CDR3 protein is one row after TCRdb ran MiXCR on the 5' RACE reads. The repertoire holds roughly 500,000 distinct CDR3 sequences, with 15% to 20% as singletons. The chain couples TRBV12-3 or TRBV12-4 to TRBJ2-1, with 9 bases matching TRBD2. The sample was PBMCs, taken 15 days after the yellow fever booster vaccination. This receptor was identified in a young man who received the YFV17D yellow fever vaccine. The CDR3 DNA is TGTGCCAGCCAGCGGGAGGCTTACAATGAGCAGTTCTTC. This gives the protein CASQREAYNEQFF.